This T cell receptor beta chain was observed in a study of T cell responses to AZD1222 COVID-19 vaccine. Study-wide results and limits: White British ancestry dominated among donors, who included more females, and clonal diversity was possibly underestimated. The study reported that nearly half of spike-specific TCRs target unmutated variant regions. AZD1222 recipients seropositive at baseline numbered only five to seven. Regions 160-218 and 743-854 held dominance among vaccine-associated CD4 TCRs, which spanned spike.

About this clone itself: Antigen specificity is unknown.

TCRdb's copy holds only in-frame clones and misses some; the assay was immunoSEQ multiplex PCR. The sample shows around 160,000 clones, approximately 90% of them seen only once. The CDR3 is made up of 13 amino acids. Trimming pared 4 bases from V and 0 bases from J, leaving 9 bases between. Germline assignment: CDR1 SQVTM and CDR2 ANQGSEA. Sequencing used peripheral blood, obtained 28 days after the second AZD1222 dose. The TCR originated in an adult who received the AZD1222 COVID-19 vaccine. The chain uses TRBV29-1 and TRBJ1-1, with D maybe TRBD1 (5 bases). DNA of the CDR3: TGCAGCGTTGGGACACTCATGAACACTGAAGCTTTCTTT. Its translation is CSVGTLMNTEAFF.